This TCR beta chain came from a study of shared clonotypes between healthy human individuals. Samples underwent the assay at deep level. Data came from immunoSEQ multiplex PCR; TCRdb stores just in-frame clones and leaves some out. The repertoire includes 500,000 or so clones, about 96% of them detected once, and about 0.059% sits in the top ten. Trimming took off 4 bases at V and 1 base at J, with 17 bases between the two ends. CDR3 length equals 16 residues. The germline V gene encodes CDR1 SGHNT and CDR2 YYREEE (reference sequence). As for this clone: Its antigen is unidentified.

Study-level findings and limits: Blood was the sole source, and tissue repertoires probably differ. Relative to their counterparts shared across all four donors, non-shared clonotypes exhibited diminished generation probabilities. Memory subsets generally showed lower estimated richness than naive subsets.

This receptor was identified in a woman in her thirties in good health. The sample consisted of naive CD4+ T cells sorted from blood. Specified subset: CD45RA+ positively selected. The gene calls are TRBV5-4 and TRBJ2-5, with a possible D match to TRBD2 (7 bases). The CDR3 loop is CASSPGGATSQETQYF. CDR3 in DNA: TGTGCCAGCAGCCCGGGGGGCGCGACGAGCCAAGAGACCCAGTACTTC.